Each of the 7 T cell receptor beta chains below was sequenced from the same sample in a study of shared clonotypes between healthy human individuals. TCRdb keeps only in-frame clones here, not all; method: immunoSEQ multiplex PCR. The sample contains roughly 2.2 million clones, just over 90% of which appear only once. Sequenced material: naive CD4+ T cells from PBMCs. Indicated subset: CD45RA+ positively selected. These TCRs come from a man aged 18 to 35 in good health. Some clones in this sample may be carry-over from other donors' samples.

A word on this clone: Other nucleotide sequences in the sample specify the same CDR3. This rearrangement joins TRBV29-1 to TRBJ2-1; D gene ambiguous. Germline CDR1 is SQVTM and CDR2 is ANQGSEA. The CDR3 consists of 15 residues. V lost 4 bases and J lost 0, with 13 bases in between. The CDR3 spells CSVVGTPSSYNEQFF. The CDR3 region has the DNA TGCAGCGTTGTTGGTACCCCGAGCTCCTACAATGAGCAGTTCTTC.

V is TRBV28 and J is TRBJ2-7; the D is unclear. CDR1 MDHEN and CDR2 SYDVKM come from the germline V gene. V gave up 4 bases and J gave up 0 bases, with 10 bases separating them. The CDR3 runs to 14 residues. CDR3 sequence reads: CASSSSPSSYEQYF. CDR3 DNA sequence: TGTGCCAGCAGTTCTAGTCCTAGCTCCTACGAGCAGTACTTC. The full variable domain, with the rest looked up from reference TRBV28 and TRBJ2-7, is DVKVTQSSRYLVKRTGEKVFLECVQDMDHENMFWYRQDPGLGLRLIYFSYDVKMKEKGDIPEGYSVSREKKERFSLILESASTNQTSMYLCASSSSPSSYEQYFGPGTRLTVT.

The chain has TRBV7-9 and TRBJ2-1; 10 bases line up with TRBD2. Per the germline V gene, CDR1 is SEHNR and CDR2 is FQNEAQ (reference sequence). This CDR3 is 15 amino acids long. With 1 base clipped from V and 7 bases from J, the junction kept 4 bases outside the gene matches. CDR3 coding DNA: TGTGCCAGCAGCTTAGGAGCGGGAGGGCCTAATGAGCAGTTCTTC. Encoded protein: CASSLGAGGPNEQFF.

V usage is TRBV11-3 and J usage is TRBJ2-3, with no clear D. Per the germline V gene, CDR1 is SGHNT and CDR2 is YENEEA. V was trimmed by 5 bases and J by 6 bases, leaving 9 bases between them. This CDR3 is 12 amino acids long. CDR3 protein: CASSPTMDTQYF. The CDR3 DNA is TGTGCCAGCAGCCCGACCATGGATACGCAGTATTTT.

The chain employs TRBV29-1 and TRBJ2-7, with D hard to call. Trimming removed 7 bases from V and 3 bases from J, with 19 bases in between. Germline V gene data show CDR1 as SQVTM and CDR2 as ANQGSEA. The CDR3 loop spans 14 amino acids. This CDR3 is CSATKTGWGYEQYF. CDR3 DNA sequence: TGCAGCGCCACAAAAACCGGTTGGGGCTACGAGCAGTACTTC.

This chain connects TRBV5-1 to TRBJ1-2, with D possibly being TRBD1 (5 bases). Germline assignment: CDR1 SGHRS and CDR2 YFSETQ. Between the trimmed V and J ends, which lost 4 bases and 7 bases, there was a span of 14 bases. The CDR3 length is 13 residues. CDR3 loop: CASSGTVQVGYTF. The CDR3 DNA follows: TGCGCCAGCAGCGGGACGGTACAGGTTGGCTACACCTTC. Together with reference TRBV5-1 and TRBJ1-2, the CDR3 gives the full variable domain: KAGVTQTPRYLIKTRGQQVTLSCSPISGHRSVSWYQQTPGQGLQFLFEYFSETQRNKGNFPGRFSGRQFSNSRSEMNVSTLELGDSALYLCASSGTVQVGYTFGSGTRLTVV.

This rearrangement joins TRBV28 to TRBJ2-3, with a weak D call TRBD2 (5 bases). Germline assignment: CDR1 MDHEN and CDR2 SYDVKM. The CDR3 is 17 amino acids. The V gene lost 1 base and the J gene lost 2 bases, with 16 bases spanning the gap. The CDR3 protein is CASSLSELRRATDTQYF. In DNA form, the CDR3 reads TGTGCCAGCAGTTTATCCGAATTGAGGCGGGCCACAGATACGCAGTATTTT. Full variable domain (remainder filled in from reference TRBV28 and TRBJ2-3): DVKVTQSSRYLVKRTGEKVFLECVQDMDHENMFWYRQDPGLGLRLIYFSYDVKMKEKGDIPEGYSVSREKKERFSLILESASTNQTSMYLCASSLSELRRATDTQYFGPGTRLTVL.